The T cell receptor beta chain described here comes from a study of cytomegalovirus exposure and HLA in healthy donors. Study background: In an early release, HLA-typed donors contributed 90 million or so unique TCR sequences. Study-level results: Among the sequence variants, a highly shared cluster was likely an artifact of sequencing. The records held CMV serostatus as the only immune exposure information.

With V trimmed by 4 bases and J by 8 bases, 6 bases remained unmatched. Germline assignment: CDR1 LNHDA and CDR2 SQIVND (reference sequence). The CDR3 sequence is 13 residues long. This clone came up a few times. Antigen unknown. PCR used 60 Vbeta primers and 13 Jbeta primers. Methods used by the authors: There were around 80 million unique TCR beta chains by a later count, and approximately 10 million of them were shared. Sequencing used immunoSEQ multiplex PCR; TCRdb keeps in-frame clones, though not all of them. That table is the source of V, J and clone size, and D and trimming were worked out from the DNA. The sample lists about 150,000 clones, under 70% occurring once.

The source is a woman aged 60-75 years in good health and CMV-seronegative. Material for sequencing was PBMCs. The chain employs TRBV19 and TRBJ1-2, with 8 bases fitting TRBD1. For the CDR3, the DNA is TGTGCCAGTAGTACGGCAGGGGGCAGAGGCTACACCTTC. It encodes CASSTAGGRGYTF.